The clone carrying this T cell receptor (beta chain) was recorded once. The target antigen is unknown. J lost 5 bases, V lost 5 bases, and 9 bases had no gene match. Germline loops: CDR1 MNHEY, CDR2 SMNVEV (reference sequence). This CDR3 contains 16 residues. The data belong to a study of cytomegalovirus exposure and HLA in healthy donors. Findings and limits, study-wide: The study flagged around 150 TCR beta chains as cytomegalovirus-associated. Some V segments, including TRBV6-2 and TRBV6-3, were excluded as indistinguishable. It was shown in a later analysis that HLA-associated TCR beta chains were more clonally expanded than other, equally common chains. In a later analysis, a genetic analysis reported fewer productive-TCR N-insertions in an Asian-associated ancestry cluster than the cohort average.

The PCR contained 60 Vbeta and 13 Jbeta primers. Libraries were prepared by immunoSEQ multiplex PCR; TCRdb keeps only in-frame clonotypes and omits some of them. The repertoire holds about 130,000 clones, with about 76% as singletons. This sequence joins TRBV27 and TRBJ1-4; 9 bases agree with TRBD1. The clonotype was recovered from a man younger than 30 in good health and CMV-seronegative. The sequenced material came from PBMCs. The DNA of the CDR3 is TGTGCCAGCAGTCAAACGGTGGACAGGGGAAATGAAAAACTGTTTTTT. It specifies CASSQTVDRGNEKLFF.